This entry lists 4 T cell receptor beta chains sequenced from one sample in a study of T cells in Graves' hyperthyroidism and ophthalmopathy. Amplification yielded TCR beta CDR3 regions, with RNA transcripts as the source. The HTBI primer set drove a first-round RT-PCR of the TCR CDR3. TCRdb called the multiplex PCR reads again in MiXCR, with one record for every CDR3 protein. Of over 700,000 distinct CDR3 sequences listed, 30% to 40% are singletons. Sequencing used blood. The receptors were sampled from a woman aged 40 to 55 with Graves' hyperthyroidism.

This clonotype was detected only a few times. The genes are TRBV24-1 and TRBJ2-7, with D possibly matching TRBD1 (6 bases). The J call is uncertain, as TRBJ2-1 better fits the DNA end. The CDR3 length is 12 residues. From germline, CDR1 is KGHDR and CDR2 SFDVKD. The CDR3 region is CATSENRDEQFF. The CDR3 nucleotides read TGTGCCACCAGTGAAAACAGGGATGAGCAGTTCTTC.

The chain joins TRBV7-9 to TRBJ1-2, with D unclear. This CDR3 contains 16 residues. Between the trimmed V and J ends, which lost 5 bases and 8 bases, there was a span of 24 bases. Germline CDR1 SEHNR, CDR2 FQNEAQ (reference sequence). DNA of the CDR3: TGTGCCAGCAGCCCACGAGGTCCTAGTGGGAGAAAAGGCTACACCTTC. Amino acid sequence: CASSPRGPSGRKGYTF.

The rearrangement joins TRBV7-2 to TRBJ2-7; D may match TRBD1 or TRBD2 (5 bases each). The V end lost 8 bases, the J end lost 0 bases, and 20 bases lay between the germline ends. The CDR3 is 16 residues long. Germline-derived CDR1 and CDR2 are SGHTA and FQGNSA. The CDR3 loop is CASSARDRQPSYEQYF. The CDR3, as DNA: TGTGCCAGCTCAGCCCGGGACCGACAACCCTCCTACGAGCAGTACTTC.

The gene calls are TRBV4-1 and TRBJ1-1, with 9 bases that match TRBD1. This CDR3 contains 18 residues. Germline V CDR1 and CDR2: MGHRA, YSYEKL. V shed 4 bases and J 0 bases; nucleotides not matched to a gene: 12. CDR3 loop: CASSRAGTGRTLNTEAFF. The CDR3 coding sequence is TGCGCCAGCAGCCGGGCAGGGACAGGGAGGACCCTGAACACTGAAGCTTTCTTT.